This TCR beta chain is from a study of T cell repertoires in cytomegalovirus infection. Turning to the study itself: Signatures in public TCR beta sequences pointed to both CMV infection and matching HLA type. Study-wide points: Cumulative frequency of public TCR beta families picked out carriers of CMV plus the relevant HLA. HLA-C-restricted CMV clonotypes gave the most frequent clonotype in two of eight donors.

This clonotype has ten or more counts. Its antigen remains unknown. TCRdb recomputed calls from the reads with MiXCR, one row per CDR3 protein. Of 250,000 or so distinct CDR3 sequences in the sample, 9.1% are singletons; the top ten hold over 13%. CDR1 is SEHNR, CDR2 FQNEAQ, per germline (reference sequence). The CDR3 contains 13 residues. Trimming stripped 2 bases from V and 11 bases from J, with 10 bases between. Sequencing was performed on PBMCs. The genes are TRBV7-9 and TRBJ1-6; TRBD1 might be the D (6 bases). The source is a human donor in good health (CMV status not recorded). Some clones in this sample may be carry-over from other donors' samples. The DNA of the CDR3 is TGTGCCAGCAGCTTACAGGGGCGGGCACCCCTCCACTTT. The encoded protein is CASSLQGRAPLHF. The whole variable domain, remainder taken from reference TRBV7-9 and TRBJ1-6, is DTGVSQNPRHKITKRGQNVTFRCDPISEHNRLYWYRQTLGQGPEFLTYFQNEAQLEKSRLLSDRFSAERPKGSFSTLEIQRTEQGDSAMYLCASSLQGRAPLHFGNGTRLTVT.